Below are 20 T cell receptor beta chains sequenced from a single sample in a study of post-analysis software for immune sequencing data. Their cognate antigens are unknown. Notes on the study in general: When patients were compared with controls, 5 or 6 TRBV segments were more frequent, TRBV5-6, TRBV5-1 and TRBV20-1 among them.

Each TCR beta cDNA library carried unique molecular identifiers. TCRdb reprocessed the PCR reads via MiXCR and lists one record per CDR3 protein. The sample lists over 700,000 distinct CDR3 sequences, roughly 29% occurring once. Sequencing used blood. The receptor set was obtained from a girl under 18 with multiple sclerosis.

V gene TRBV20-1 combines with J gene TRBJ2-3; D is tentatively TRBD1 or TRBD2 (5 bases each). Germline V gene lookup returns CDR1 DFQATT and CDR2 SNEGSKA (reference sequence). The V end was cut by 1 base, the J end by 4 bases, with 18 bases between. The CDR3 sequence is 16 residues long. The CDR3 region has the DNA TGCAGTGCTAGAGTGTTTTCGGGGCAACCTCCAGATACGCAGTATTTT. Its translation: CSARVFSGQPPDTQYF.

This clonotype was observed many times. The chain carries TRBV7-2 and TRBJ1-4; D call uncertain. Germline CDR1 SGHTA, CDR2 FQGNSA. The CDR3 has 11 residues. Trimming took 4 bases from V and 14 from J, leaving 11 bases between them. The CDR3 loop is CASSSGRDLFF. The CDR3 nucleotides read TGTGCCAGCAGCTCCGGCCGAGACCTGTTTTTT. Full variable domain (missing parts from reference TRBV7-2 and TRBJ1-4): GAGVSQSPSNKVTEKGKDVELRCDPISGHTALYWYRQSLGQGLEFLIYFQGNSAPDKSGLPSDRFSAERTGGSVSTLTIQRTQQEDSAVYLCASSSGRDLFFGSGTQLSVL.

Regarding this clonotype: A much bigger clone sits one base away, suggesting this may be a read error. A read error is likely, as this CDR3 ends without the conserved phenylalanine or tryptophan. This sequence joins TRBV7-2 and TRBJ1-4; D may be TRBD1 (5 bases). This CDR3 comprises 17 residues. The germline CDR1 and CDR2 sequences are SGHTA and FQGNSA. Deletions cut 0 bases from V and 2 bases from J, with 13 bases between. The CDR3 DNA is TGTGCCAGCAGCTTAGCGGGAGGGGCGGTTACTAATGAAAAACTGTTTATT. This codes for CASSLAGGAVTNEKLFI.

This clonotype has just one count. The junction and the germline gene differ at one end; a read error may be behind it. This chain links TRBV25-1 with TRBJ1-4, with 7 bases that match TRBD1. Germline assignment: CDR1 MGHDK and CDR2 SYGVNS. This CDR3 is 14 amino acids long. The CDR3 loop is CASSQTGNNEKRFF. The CDR3 DNA follows: TGTGCCAGCAGCCAGACAGGGAATAATGAAAAACGGTTTTTT.

This clonotype was recorded at least ten times. Written as DNA, the CDR3 is TGCGCCAGCAGCTTGGTCGGGGGGGACGAGACCCAGTACTTC. This gives the protein CASSLVGGDETQYF. This sequence joins TRBV5-1 and TRBJ2-5, with 8 bases fitting TRBD2. Trimming cost V 0 bases and J 5 bases; bases outside gene matches: 3. Germline loops: CDR1 SGHRS, CDR2 YFSETQ. This CDR3 region has 14 residues.

This clonotype came up a few times. This chain links TRBV12-3 or TRBV12-4 with TRBJ1-4; D is unresolved. Trimming took 5 bases from V and 8 from J, leaving 15 bases between them. The CDR3 runs 14 residues. In DNA form, the CDR3 reads TGTGCCAGCAGTCCCAAGGGAGGGAGAGAAAAACTGTTTTTT. Protein: CASSPKGGREKLFF.

The table lists this clonotype with a few counts. This chain uses TRBV20-1 with TRBJ1-2, with unresolved D. Between the trimmed V and J ends, which lost 3 bases and 5 bases, there was a span of 10 bases. The CDR3 has 12 amino acids. CDR1 is DFQATT and CDR2 is SNEGSKA in the germline V gene (reference sequence). The CDR3 here is CSARQSGYGYTF. CDR3 DNA sequence: TGCAGTGCTAGGCAGTCGGGGTATGGCTACACCTTC.

At least ten counts were recorded for this clonotype. This chain uses TRBV9 with TRBJ2-5, with TRBD2 matching 7 bases. Germline V gene lookup returns CDR1 SGDLS and CDR2 YYNGEE. The CDR3 is 14 amino acids. The V and J ends lost 0 bases and 5 bases, in that order; junction bases with no gene match: 4. The chain's CDR3 is CASSVAGLTETQYF. The CDR3 coding sequence is TGTGCCAGCAGCGTAGCGGGACTAACGGAGACCCAGTACTTC.

The table lists this clonotype with many counts. V usage is TRBV4-3 and J usage is TRBJ2-4; no firm D call. Germline V gene data show CDR1 as LGHNA and CDR2 as YSLEER. Trimming left V 6 bases short and J 0 bases short, with 9 bases between. The CDR3 spans 14 residues. Written as DNA, the CDR3 is TGCGCCAGCAGTCCCCACTTAGCCAAAAACATTCAGTACTTC. Translating gives CASSPHLAKNIQYF.

This clonotype was counted a few times. The chain uses TRBV7-2 and TRBJ2-7; 9 bases are shared with TRBD2. V gave up 5 bases and J gave up 2 bases; unmatched junction bases: 7. The germline V gene has CDR1 SGHTA and CDR2 FQGNSA. This CDR3 has 15 residues. The CDR3 bases are TGTGCCAGCAGCACTGGACTAGCGTATGCCTACGAGCAGTACTTC. It encodes CASSTGLAYAYEQYF.

The chain joins TRBV4-3 to TRBJ2-3; 11 bases agree with TRBD2. The CDR3 spans 17 residues. Germline lookup yields CDR1 LGHNA and CDR2 YSLEER. Trimming removed 0 bases from V and 5 bases from J; junction bases left unmatched: 7. In DNA, the CDR3 is TGCGCCAGCAGCCAAGAAACCGGGGGACTAGCGGTAGATACGCAGTATTTT. It encodes CASSQETGGLAVDTQYF.

This clonotype was counted between two and nine times. The rearrangement links TRBV9 to TRBJ2-7; perhaps TRBD1 as D (6 bases). Trimming shortened V by 3 bases and J by 1 base, and 20 bases separated the two germline ends. Germline CDR1 SGDLS, CDR2 YYNGEE. This CDR3 region has 17 residues. CDR3 coding DNA: TGTGCCAGCAGCGGAAAAAACAGGGAAAAAGGGTCCTACGAGCAGTACTTC. It specifies CASSGKNREKGSYEQYF. Complete variable domain (other parts from reference TRBV9 and TRBJ2-7): DSGVTQTPKHLITATGQRVTLRCSPRSGDLSVYWYQQSLDQGLQFLIQYYNGEERAKGNILERFSAQQFPDLHSELNLSSLELGDSALYFCASSGKNREKGSYEQYFGPGTRLTVT.

This clonotype was found a few times. The V call is TRBV5-1, the J call TRBJ2-7; weak D call: TRBD1 (6 bases). The ends were cut back, 2 bases at V and 0 bases at J, with 9 bases in the middle. The CDR3 totals 14 residues. CDR1 is SGHRS and CDR2 is YFSETQ in the germline V gene. The CDR3 loop is CASSFQGSSYEQYF. CDR3 nucleotides: TGCGCCAGCAGCTTCCAGGGGAGCTCCTACGAGCAGTACTTC.

The sample holds many counts of this clonotype. The chain joins TRBV7-9 to TRBJ2-3; the D gene is possibly TRBD1 (6 bases). This CDR3 is built from 16 residues. Germline CDR1 SEHNR, CDR2 FQNEAQ (reference sequence). V lost 6 bases and J lost 6, with 22 bases in between. The CDR3 loop reads CASRSTGNPLGDTQYF. The DNA for the CDR3 is TGTGCCAGCAGGTCAACAGGGAACCCACTGGGGGATACGCAGTATTTT.

This clonotype was found a few times. The chain links TRBV21-1 to TRBJ2-3; the table gives TRBD2 as D, unverified against the DNA. TRBV21-1 is a recognized pseudogene. This CDR3 contains 18 residues. The CDR3 region has the DNA TGTGCCAGCAGCAAAGCTCGGTGGACTAGCGGGAGGATAGATACGCAGTATTTT. It translates to CASSKARWTSGRIDTQYF.

V and J are TRBV27 and TRBJ2-5; D gene unclear. CDR1 and CDR2 from the germline V gene are MNHEY and SMNVEV (reference sequence). V dropped 8 bases and J dropped 4 bases, with 17 bases sitting between them. The CDR3 has 14 residues. The CDR3 spells CASSSSIIGETQYF. The DNA for the CDR3 is TGTGCCAGCTCGTCCTCGATCATCGGAGAGACCCAGTACTTC.

The sample holds a few counts of this clonotype. V usage is TRBV7-2 and J usage is TRBJ2-5; 10 positions match TRBD2. Per germline, CDR1 SGHTA and CDR2 FQGNSA. The trim removed 6 bases at V and 5 bases at J, leaving 6 bases unmatched. The CDR3 has 14 amino acids. The CDR3 nucleotides read TGTGCCAGCAGAATAGCGGGAGGATGGGAGACCCAGTACTTC. It is translated as CASRIAGGWETQYF.

The chain links TRBV20-1 to TRBJ1-1, with D uncertain. The CDR3 has 14 residues. Germline CDR1 reads DFQATT; CDR2 reads SNEGSKA (reference sequence). The germline V and J ends were trimmed by 0 bases and 1 base, with 9 bases remaining between them. This chain's CDR3 is CSARDQGPNTEAFF. CDR3 coding DNA: TGCAGTGCTAGAGATCAAGGACCGAACACTGAAGCTTTCTTT.

This clonotype was seen a few times. The rearrangement links TRBV7-8 to TRBJ2-7; a possible D gene is TRBD2 (5 bases). The CDR3 is 13 residues long. Germline CDR1 SGHVS, CDR2 FQNEAQ. The ends were cut back, 1 base at V and 6 bases at J, with 10 bases in the middle. The CDR3 sequence is CASSLVVAGEQYF. Written as DNA, the CDR3 is TGTGCCAGCAGCTTAGTGGTTGCGGGCGAGCAGTACTTC.

The CDR3 DNA sequence: TGTGCCAGTAACGGGCTAGCGGGAGTTATCGGGGAGCTGTTTTTT. It encodes CASNGLAGVIGELFF. V and J are TRBV19 and TRBJ2-2; 10 nucleotides line up with TRBD2. Germline CDR1 reads LNHDA; CDR2 reads SQIVND (reference sequence). V shed 7 bases and J 7 bases; nucleotides not matched to a gene: 9. The CDR3 contains 15 residues. Full variable domain (remainder filled in from reference TRBV19 and TRBJ2-2): DGGITQSPKYLFRKEGQNVTLSCEQNLNHDAMYWYRQDPGQGLRLIYYSQIVNDFQKGDIAEGYSVSREKKESFPLTVTSAQKNPTAFYLCASNGLAGVIGELFFGEGSRLTVL.